A single sample is the source of the 32 T cell receptor beta chains below, sequenced in a study of T cells expressing NK-cell markers. TCRdb reprocessed the 5' RACE reads, keeping one entry per CDR3 protein, no DNA. This table lists hundreds of thousands of distinct CDR3 sequences. The specimen sequenced was blood T cells: a sorted CD56 or NKG2C T cell subset, CD4+ or CD8+ T cells, or bulk PBMC T cells (not recorded which). The receptors were sampled from a woman between 18 and 70 years old in good health.

The chain links TRBV15 to TRBJ2-5; TCRdb's D call, TRBD1, is unchecked because there is no DNA. Germline CDR1 LNHNV, CDR2 YYDKDF (reference sequence). The length of the CDR3 is 14 residues. Here the CDR3 reads CATSREGVQETQYF.

This sequence joins TRBV20-1 and TRBJ1-4; the TRBD1 assignment by TCRdb is unverifiable without DNA. Germline V gene data show CDR1 as DFQATT and CDR2 as SNEGSKA (reference sequence). The CDR3 runs 15 residues. Here the CDR3 reads CSARTMSRINEKLFF.

V gene TRBV7-9 combines with J gene TRBJ2-1; TCRdb selects TRBD1, and the lack of DNA leaves this call unchecked. CDR3 length: 14 residues. The germline gives CDR1 SEHNR, CDR2 FQNEAQ (reference sequence). The chain's CDR3 is CASSLPGGGYEQFF.

The CDR3 region is CASSSDRAGFGSDEQFF. V and J are TRBV19 and TRBJ2-1; TCRdb outputs TRBD1, but without DNA this stays unchecked. Germline V gene lookup returns CDR1 LNHDA and CDR2 SQIVND (reference sequence). This CDR3 comprises 17 residues.

V gene TRBV7-8 combines with J gene TRBJ2-7; TCRdb lists TRBD1, though no DNA is available to test this call. Germline V CDR1 and CDR2: SGHVS, FQNEAQ. The CDR3 length is 14 residues. CDR3 region: CASSPPGPTGEQYF. Supplemented by reference TRBV7-8 and TRBJ2-7, the full variable domain reads GAGVSQSPRYKVAKRGQDVALRCDPISGHVSLFWYQQALGQGPEFLTYFQNEAQLDKSGLPSDRFFAERPEGSVSTLKIQRTQQEDSAVYLCASSPPGPTGEQYFGPGTRLTVT.

V usage is TRBV12-3 or TRBV12-4 and J usage is TRBJ2-1; TCRdb gives TRBD1 as the D gene, but with no DNA this cannot be confirmed. The CDR3 has 15 residues. The CDR3 sequence: CASSGGGEAYNEQFF.

The chain combines TRBV7-6 with TRBJ2-1; the D call of TRBD2 rests on TCRdb alone, since no DNA is present to check it. Germline CDR1 and CDR2: SGHVS and FNYEAQ. The CDR3 is 19 amino acids. CDR3 sequence: CASSLIDIAGGFSYNEQFF.

The chain recombines TRBV7-2 with TRBJ2-3; with no DNA, the TCRdb D assignment of TRBD2 cannot be verified. CDR1 SGHTA and CDR2 FQGNSA come from the germline V gene. The CDR3 is 14 amino acids. CDR3 residues: CASSIGGSADTQYF.

The chain couples TRBV12-3 or TRBV12-4 to TRBJ1-4; TCRdb proposes TRBD1, but this gene call is untestable without DNA. The length of the CDR3 is 16 residues. The CDR3 sequence: CASSQGQAQGNEKLFF.

The chain combines TRBV6-2 or TRBV6-3 with TRBJ1-2. CDR3 length equals 12 residues. Germline assignment: CDR1 MNHEY and CDR2 SVGEGT. Here the CDR3 reads CASSYLVYGYTF.

J is TRBJ2-7 and V is TRBV3-1. CDR1 is LGHDT and CDR2 is YNNKEL in the germline V gene (reference sequence). This CDR3 spans 13 amino acids. CDR3 in amino acids: CASSEEFEYEQYF.

V gene TRBV29-1 combines with J gene TRBJ2-6. The germline V gene has CDR1 SQVTM and CDR2 ANQGSEA. The CDR3 is 17 residues long. The CDR3 reads CSVGGVSSRSGANVLTF.

The chain combines TRBV28 with TRBJ2-7. Looked up from germline, CDR1 is MDHEN and CDR2 is SYDVKM. The CDR3 extends over 11 amino acids. CDR3 protein: CASRVLDEQYF.

This chain links TRBV20-1 with TRBJ1-3. Germline V gene sequence: CDR1 DFQATT, CDR2 SNEGSKA (reference sequence). The CDR3 spans 13 residues. This CDR3 is CSALIGSGNTIYF.

The V gene is TRBV25-1, the J gene TRBJ2-7. The germline CDR1 and CDR2 sequences are MGHDK and SYGVNS. The CDR3 covers 15 residues. The chain's CDR3 is CASSEPRNSSYEQYF.

CDR3 sequence: CASSFRIPSGRGGSYNEQFF. This sequence joins TRBV11-2 and TRBJ2-1; the D gene TCRdb calls, TRBD2, cannot be checked with no DNA. The CDR3 runs 20 residues. CDR1 is SGHAT and CDR2 is FQNNGV in the germline V gene.

V and J are TRBV6-5 and TRBJ1-2; TCRdb selects TRBD1, and the lack of DNA leaves this call unchecked. From germline, CDR1 is MNHEY and CDR2 SVGAGI. The CDR3 consists of 16 residues. This CDR3 reads CASSSSTAGGYYGYTF.

The chain combines TRBV20-1 with TRBJ2-2; TCRdb picks TRBD1, but there is no DNA to check that call. The CDR3 covers 13 residues. CDR1 and CDR2 (germline): DFQATT, SNEGSKA (reference sequence). The CDR3 reads CSALGRMFGELFF.

This chain uses TRBV2 with TRBJ1-5; TCRdb's D call of TRBD1 is untestable without DNA. The CDR3 spans 14 residues. In germline, CDR1 is SNHLY, CDR2 FYNNEI. This CDR3 reads CASKGHYSNQPQHF.

The chain is built from TRBV28 and TRBJ2-3; the D call of TRBD1 rests on TCRdb alone, since no DNA is present to check it. Germline-derived CDR1 and CDR2 are MDHEN and SYDVKM. This CDR3 spans 17 amino acids. The CDR3 region is CASIPGGVTGRTDTQYF.

The chain recombines TRBV7-6 with TRBJ1-1; TCRdb proposes TRBD1, but this gene call is untestable without DNA. From germline, CDR1 is SGHVS and CDR2 FNYEAQ. CDR3 length equals 16 residues. CDR3 in amino acids: CASSGRQGPTNTEAFF.

The CDR3 protein is CASRERGVYTEAFF. The chain couples TRBV27 to TRBJ1-1; the D gene TCRdb calls, TRBD1, cannot be checked with no DNA. The CDR3 runs 14 residues. From germline, CDR1 is MNHEY and CDR2 SMNVEV (reference sequence).

The V and J genes are TRBV6-2 or TRBV6-3 and TRBJ1-4. CDR3 length: 11 residues. Germline CDR1 is MNHEY and CDR2 is SVGEGT. CDR3 amino acids: CASSYREKLFF.

The chain has TRBV20-1 and TRBJ2-5; TCRdb picks TRBD2, but there is no DNA to check that call. This CDR3 comprises 14 residues. CDR1 is DFQATT, CDR2 SNEGSKA, per germline (reference sequence). The CDR3 loop reads CSALTSGGAETQYF.

This rearrangement joins TRBV5-4 to TRBJ2-1; the D call from TCRdb, TRBD2, cannot be confirmed without DNA. Germline V gene lookup returns CDR1 SGHNT and CDR2 YYREEE (reference sequence). The CDR3 runs 16 residues. The CDR3 sequence: CASSEKAGRNYNEQFF.

CDR3 amino acids: CASRFRIGQPNEKLFF. V is TRBV6-2 or TRBV6-3 and J is TRBJ1-4; as DNA is missing, the TRBD1 call by TCRdb cannot be tested. The CDR3 totals 16 residues. The germline V gene has CDR1 MNHEY and CDR2 SVGEGT.

The chain couples TRBV11-3 to TRBJ2-1. The CDR3 is made up of 13 amino acids. Germline V gene sequence: CDR1 SGHNT, CDR2 YENEEA. The CDR3 loop reads CASSPRNWDEQFF.

CDR3: CASSKDQVSYEQYF. The chain carries TRBV28 and TRBJ2-7. Germline CDR1 MDHEN, CDR2 SYDVKM. The CDR3 has 14 amino acids.

This chain joins TRBV10-3 and TRBJ2-3; TCRdb returns TRBD2, unconfirmable since there is no DNA. Per the germline V gene, CDR1 is ENHRY and CDR2 is SYGVKD. The CDR3 has 13 residues. Here the CDR3 reads CAITPSARGTQYF.

The chain employs TRBV20-1 and TRBJ2-5; absent DNA, TCRdb's TRBD1 call cannot be checked. There are 13 residues in the CDR3. Germline V gene data show CDR1 as DFQATT and CDR2 as SNEGSKA (reference sequence). CDR3 residues: CSAGDRGSKTQYF.

The chain couples TRBV6-2 or TRBV6-3 to TRBJ1-6; the TCRdb D gene call, TRBD1, has no DNA to confirm it. Germline loops: CDR1 MNHEY, CDR2 SVGEGT. There are 14 residues in the CDR3. This chain's CDR3 is CASSYGTENSPLHF.

The chain links TRBV27 to TRBJ2-7; lacking DNA, the TRBD2 call made by TCRdb goes unchecked. Germline lookup yields CDR1 MNHEY and CDR2 SMNVEV (reference sequence). The CDR3 spans 13 residues. This CDR3 reads CASTVSGRGEQYF.